The 21 T cell receptor beta chains reported below all come from one sample, sequenced in a study of blood T cell repertoires in COVID-19. Produced via immunoSEQ multiplex PCR; TCRdb's table is partial and in-frame only. The sample records around 190,000 clones, about nine tenths being singletons. The sequencing sample was made of peripheral blood. The receptors come from a man between 18 and 29 years old with active or convalescent COVID-19.

The chain uses TRBV7-2 and TRBJ1-6; unclear D gene. Germline loops: CDR1 SGHTA, CDR2 FQGNSA. V shed 1 base and J shed 9 bases, with 13 bases lying between them. The CDR3 contains 15 residues. CDR3 protein: CASSLVGGESSPLHF. The CDR3 DNA reads TGTGCCAGCAGCTTAGTTGGCGGGGAGTCTTCACCCCTCCACTTT.

V and J are TRBV6-1 and TRBJ2-4; no reliable D call. V lost 2 bases and J lost 6, with 8 bases in between. The CDR3 loop spans 13 amino acids. CDR1 is MNHNS and CDR2 is SASEGT in the germline V gene. CDR3 protein: CASSEISGNIQYF. CDR3 in DNA: TGTGCCAGCAGTGAAATTTCGGGAAACATTCAGTACTTC.

This sequence joins TRBV19 and TRBJ2-5, with D maybe TRBD1 (6 bases). The CDR3 totals 17 residues. The germline gives CDR1 LNHDA, CDR2 SQIVND (reference sequence). V lost 1 base and J 2 bases, leaving 17 bases between the germline ends. In nucleotides, the CDR3 is TGTGCCAGTAGTATAGCCGGGCCGGGAAGGGGGCAAGAGACCCAGTACTTC. It yields the protein CASSIAGPGRGQETQYF. Drawing the rest from reference TRBV19 and TRBJ2-5, the complete variable domain is DGGITQSPKYLFRKEGQNVTLSCEQNLNHDAMYWYRQDPGQGLRLIYYSQIVNDFQKGDIAEGYSVSREKKESFPLTVTSAQKNPTAFYLCASSIAGPGRGQETQYFGPGTRLLVL.

The CDR3 DNA is TGCGCCAGCAGCTCGGGGGTGACCTACGAGCAGTACTTC. Amino acids: CASSSGVTYEQYF. V gene TRBV5-1 combines with J gene TRBJ2-7, with D maybe TRBD2 (6 bases). Germline V CDR1 and CDR2: SGHRS, YFSETQ. The CDR3 length is 13 residues. V was cut by 3 bases and J by 2 bases, with 9 bases left in between.

This clone is a singleton in its sample. V gene TRBV28 combines with J gene TRBJ1-3; TRBD1 might be the D (6 bases). Trimming shortened V by 3 bases and J by 7 bases, and 19 bases separated the two germline ends. The CDR3 spans 16 residues. The V gene's germline CDR1 is MDHEN and CDR2 SYDVKM. The CDR3 nucleotides are TGTGCCAGCAGTTTGAGGGGGTTGTCAGGGGTCAACACCATATATTTT. This sequence encodes CASSLRGLSGVNTIYF.

This chain connects TRBV2 to TRBJ2-7; 12 nucleotides agree with TRBD1. This CDR3 comprises 12 residues. The germline CDR1 and CDR2 sequences are SNHLY and FYNNEI. The chain's CDR3 is CVLGQGAYEQYF. Here the CDR3 DNA reads TGTGTTCTGGGACAGGGGGCTTACGAGCAGTACTTC.

The chain uses TRBV6-6 and TRBJ2-3; D not certain. The CDR3 is made up of 15 amino acids. V dropped 6 bases and J dropped 0 bases, with 13 bases sitting between them. Germline CDR1 MNHNY, CDR2 SVGAGI (reference sequence). The CDR3: CASRPQLYSTDTQYF. Here the CDR3 DNA reads TGTGCCAGCAGGCCACAGCTTTACAGCACAGATACGCAGTATTTT.

This clone was seen once. This chain joins TRBV5-4 and TRBJ2-1; no definite D call. The V end lost 0 bases, the J end lost 9 bases, and 7 bases lay between the germline ends. The CDR3 has 12 amino acids. In germline, CDR1 is SGHNT, CDR2 YYREEE (reference sequence). The CDR3 coding sequence is TGTGCCAGCAGCTTGGGAGACTTTGAGCAGTTCTTC. Residues: CASSLGDFEQFF.

The chain joins TRBV27 to TRBJ1-5; the D gene is possibly TRBD1 (6 bases). The CDR3 spans 15 residues. Between the trimmed V and J ends, which lost 6 bases and 0 bases, there was a span of 12 bases. The V gene's germline CDR1 is MNHEY and CDR2 SMNVEV (reference sequence). The CDR3 bases are TGTGCCAGCAGCCGCAGGGGAACTAGCAATCAGCCCCAGCATTTT. Its translation: CASSRRGTSNQPQHF.

CDR3 bases: TGTGCCAGTAGTATCGGGACGGGGGTTAATGAAAAACTGTTTTTT. Its translation is CASSIGTGVNEKLFF. The chain uses TRBV19 and TRBJ1-4; D might be TRBD1 (5 bases). Germline lookup yields CDR1 LNHDA and CDR2 SQIVND (reference sequence). V lost 3 bases to trimming and J lost 4 bases, with 12 bases between them. This CDR3 has 15 amino acids.

This chain uses TRBV3-1 (or the pseudogene TRBV3-2) with TRBJ2-5; D is possibly TRBD2 (5 bases). The germline CDR1 and CDR2 sequences are LGHDT and YNNKEL (reference sequence). Trimming removed 6 bases at V and 0 bases at J, with 11 bases between. This CDR3 is built from 14 residues. The CDR3 bases are TGTGCCAGCAGGAGCGGACCCAACCAAGAGACCCAGTACTTC. Its protein product is CASRSGPNQETQYF.

This chain uses TRBV3-1 (or the pseudogene TRBV3-2) with TRBJ2-7; D gene uncertain. CDR1 and CDR2 from the germline V gene are LGHDT and YNNKEL (reference sequence). Trimming pared 3 bases from V and 0 bases from J, leaving 9 bases between. CDR3 length: 14 amino acids. CDR3 DNA: TGTGCCAGCAGCCAGAGAGATGTCTCCTACGAGCAGTACTTC. Translated, it gives CASSQRDVSYEQYF.

This clone has only one observation. V usage is TRBV7-9 and J usage is TRBJ1-1, with TRBD1 matching 10 bases. This CDR3 is 13 amino acids long. Trimming removed 8 bases from V and 5 bases from J; junction bases left unmatched: 5. Germline CDR1 and CDR2: SEHNR and FQNEAQ (reference sequence). The CDR3: CASRRDRGTEAFF. CDR3 DNA sequence: TGTGCCAGCCGCAGGGACAGGGGAACTGAAGCTTTCTTT. Full variable domain (outside the CDR3, taken from reference TRBV7-9 and TRBJ1-1): DTGVSQNPRHKITKRGQNVTFRCDPISEHNRLYWYRQTLGQGPEFLTYFQNEAQLEKSRLLSDRFSAERPKGSFSTLEIQRTEQGDSAMYLCASRRDRGTEAFFGQGTRLTVV.

The chain uses TRBV7-2 and TRBJ2-2; TRBD2 matches at 7 bases. Germline loops: CDR1 SGHTA, CDR2 FQGNSA. CDR3 length: 17 residues. Germline trimming cut 5 bases from V and 2 bases from J; bases unmatched to any gene: 11. The CDR3 is CASSPYKTSRNTGELFF. CDR3 DNA: TGTGCCAGCAGCCCCTACAAGACTAGCAGAAACACCGGGGAGCTGTTTTTT. Looking up the rest from reference TRBV7-2 and TRBJ2-2 gives the full variable domain: GAGVSQSPSNKVTEKGKDVELRCDPISGHTALYWYRQSLGQGLEFLIYFQGNSAPDKSGLPSDRFSAERTGGSVSTLTIQRTQQEDSAVYLCASSPYKTSRNTGELFFGEGSRLTVL.

The V call is TRBV13, the J call TRBJ2-1; possibly TRBD2 for D (5 bases). The CDR3 is 15 residues long. The germline V gene encodes CDR1 PRHDT and CDR2 FYEKMQ (reference sequence). Trimming shortened V by 5 bases and J by 0 bases, and 11 bases separated the two germline ends. DNA of the CDR3: TGTGCCAGCAGCAAACTAGGTATCTCCTACAATGAGCAGTTCTTC. This translates into CASSKLGISYNEQFF.

The chain uses TRBV6-5 and TRBJ1-4, with D tentatively TRBD1 (5 bases). Per the germline V gene, CDR1 is MNHEY and CDR2 is SVGAGI. Trimming shortened V by 6 bases and J by 0 bases, and 11 bases separated the two germline ends. The CDR3 totals 15 residues. The CDR3 region has the DNA TGTGCCAGCAGCACCGGGACTGCAACTAATGAAAAACTGTTTTTT. Translation: CASSTGTATNEKLFF.

The CDR3 reads CSVGRTGRETQYF. The CDR3 nucleotides read TGCAGCGTTGGTCGGACAGGGAGAGAGACCCAGTACTTC. This sequence joins TRBV29-1 and TRBJ2-5; 8 nucleotides match TRBD1. Trimming took 4 bases from V and 4 from J; bases not matched to a gene: 5. The CDR3 length is 13 residues. In germline, CDR1 is SQVTM, CDR2 ANQGSEA.

This clone was picked up one time. The chain employs TRBV9 and TRBJ2-2, with D possibly matching TRBD2 (5 bases). The CDR3 runs 15 residues. Per the germline V gene, CDR1 is SGDLS and CDR2 is YYNGEE. V lost 0 bases, J lost 4 bases, and 10 bases lay in between. The DNA for the CDR3 is TGTGCCAGCAGCGTAGACCCCGCGGGCACCGGGGAGCTGTTTTTT. It is translated as CASSVDPAGTGELFF.

J is TRBJ2-1 and V is TRBV18; TRBD1 aligns across 8 bases. Germline V gene lookup returns CDR1 KGHSH and CDR2 LQKENI. Trimming removed 1 base from V and 8 bases from J; junction bases left unmatched: 7. This CDR3 has 15 amino acids. In DNA form, the CDR3 reads TGTGCCAGCTCACCACGGACAGGGAATTCCCATGAGCAGTTCTTC. Translated: CASSPRTGNSHEQFF.

The CDR3 region is CASSLDRGASRQFF. In DNA, the CDR3 is TGTGCCAGCAGCTTAGATCGAGGAGCCAGTCGGCAGTTCTTC. The chain combines TRBV11-2 with TRBJ2-1; D is ambiguous. The length of the CDR3 is 14 residues. With 0 bases removed from V and 12 bases from J, the gap between germline ends came to 15 bases. CDR1 is SGHAT and CDR2 is FQNNGV in the germline V gene.

The count of this clone is one. This rearrangement joins TRBV6-1 to TRBJ2-4; maybe TRBD2 (7 bases). The V gene's germline CDR1 is MNHNS and CDR2 SASEGT. CDR3 size: 17 residues. Trimming pared 0 bases from V and 2 bases from J, leaving 14 bases between. The CDR3 DNA reads as TGTGCCAGCAGTGAAGCCGAGGGGGGGAGGACCAAAAACATTCAGTACTTC. This encodes CASSEAEGGRTKNIQYF.